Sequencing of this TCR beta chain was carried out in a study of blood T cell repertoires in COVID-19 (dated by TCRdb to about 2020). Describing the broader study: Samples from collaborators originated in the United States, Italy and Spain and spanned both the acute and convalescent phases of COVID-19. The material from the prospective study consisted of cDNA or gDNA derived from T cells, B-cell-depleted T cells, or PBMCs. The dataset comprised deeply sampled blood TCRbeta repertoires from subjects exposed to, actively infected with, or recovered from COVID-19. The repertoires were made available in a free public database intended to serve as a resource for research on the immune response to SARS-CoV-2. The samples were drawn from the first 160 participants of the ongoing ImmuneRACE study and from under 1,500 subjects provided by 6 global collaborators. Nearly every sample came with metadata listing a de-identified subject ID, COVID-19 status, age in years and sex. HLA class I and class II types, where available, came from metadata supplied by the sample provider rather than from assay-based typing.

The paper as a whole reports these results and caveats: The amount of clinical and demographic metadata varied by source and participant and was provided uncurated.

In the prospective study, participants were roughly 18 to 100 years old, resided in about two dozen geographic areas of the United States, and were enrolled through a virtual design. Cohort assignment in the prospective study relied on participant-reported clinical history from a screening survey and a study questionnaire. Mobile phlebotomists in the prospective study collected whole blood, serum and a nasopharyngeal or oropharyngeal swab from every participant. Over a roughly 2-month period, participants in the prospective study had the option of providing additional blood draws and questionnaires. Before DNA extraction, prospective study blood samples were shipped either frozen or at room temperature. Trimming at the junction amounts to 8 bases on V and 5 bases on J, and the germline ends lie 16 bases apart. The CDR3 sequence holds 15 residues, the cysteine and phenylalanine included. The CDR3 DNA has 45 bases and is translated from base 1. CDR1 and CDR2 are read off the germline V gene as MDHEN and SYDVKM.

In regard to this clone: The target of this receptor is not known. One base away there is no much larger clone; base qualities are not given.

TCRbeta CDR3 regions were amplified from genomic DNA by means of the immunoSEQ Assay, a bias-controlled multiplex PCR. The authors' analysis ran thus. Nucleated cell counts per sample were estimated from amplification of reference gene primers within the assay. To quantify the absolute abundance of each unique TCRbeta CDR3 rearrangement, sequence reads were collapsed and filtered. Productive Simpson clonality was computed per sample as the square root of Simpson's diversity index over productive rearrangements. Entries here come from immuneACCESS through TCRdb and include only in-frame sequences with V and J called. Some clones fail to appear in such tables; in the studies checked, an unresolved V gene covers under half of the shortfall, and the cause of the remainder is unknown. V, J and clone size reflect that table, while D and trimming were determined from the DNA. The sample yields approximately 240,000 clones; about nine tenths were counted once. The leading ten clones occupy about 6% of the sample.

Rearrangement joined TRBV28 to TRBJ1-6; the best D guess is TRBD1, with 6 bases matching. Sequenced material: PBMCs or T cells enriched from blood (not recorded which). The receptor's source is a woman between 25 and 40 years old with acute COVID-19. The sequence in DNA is TGTGCCAGCTCCCCGGACAGCTGGAATAATTCACCCCTCCACTTT. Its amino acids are CASSPDSWNNSPLHF.